What follows describes a single T cell receptor (beta chain). The sample originates from a study of CD8 T cells in Susac syndrome. This CDR3 has 16 amino acids. The V end was cut by 1 base, the J end by 0 bases, with 7 bases between. CDR1 is MNHEY and CDR2 is SMNVEV in the germline V gene (reference sequence). RNA amounts of roughly 0.45 to 1 ug underwent reverse transcription with random hexamers. TCRdb independently ran MiXCR on the immunoSEQ multiplex PCR reads; one entry per CDR3 protein. Here the sample spans 400,000 to 550,000 distinct CDR3 sequences, 85% being singletons. The receptor's source is a human donor with multiple sclerosis. Sequencing was carried out using CD8+ T cells from PBMCs. This rearrangement joins TRBV27 to TRBJ1-6; the D is unclear. The CDR3 loop is CASSLLWSSYNSPLHF. The CDR3 DNA sequence: TGTGCCAGCAGTTTATTATGGAGCTCCTATAATTCACCCCTCCACTTT.